These 8 T cell receptor beta chains came from one sample sequenced in a study of vaccination effects on CD4 cells after COVID-19. Their cognate antigens are unknown. Under the ViraFEST assay, PBMC were stimulated with viral peptide pools so that antigen-specific CD4+ T cells expanded. Sequencing was performed afterwards. With roughly 10 days of culture completed, CD4+ T cells were isolated. By PCR, the person was confirmed to have had SARS-CoV-2 infection between March and December 2020. Participants completed two doses of the BNT162b2 or mRNA-1273 vaccine. The repertoire was sequenced with immunoSEQ multiplex PCR; TCRdb's copy has only in-frame clones and lacks some. The table has 11,000 to 15,000 clones, 75% to 80% seen once. The specimen comprised CD4+ T cells from PBMCs cultured with HCoV-NL63 spike peptides, sampled after COVID-19 vaccination. These TCRs come from a human donor who had a prior SARS-CoV-2 infection.

The rearrangement joins TRBV7-2 to TRBJ2-3, with D maybe TRBD1 (5 bases). Trimming removed 1 base at V and 3 bases at J, with 14 bases between. The CDR3 is 16 amino acids. Germline assignment: CDR1 SGHTA and CDR2 FQGNSA. The CDR3 sequence is CASSLEGFSGTDTQYF. CDR3 DNA sequence: TGTGCCAGCAGCTTAGAAGGGTTTTCAGGGACAGATACGCAGTATTTT.

The chain employs TRBV3-1 (or the pseudogene TRBV3-2) and TRBJ2-7, with a possible D match to TRBD1 (6 bases). Germline CDR1 reads LGHDT; CDR2 reads YNNKEL (reference sequence). V was clipped by 1 base and J by 0 bases, with 10 bases between them. This CDR3 spans 15 amino acids. The CDR3 nucleotides read TGTGCCAGCAGCCAAGGACAGGTAGGCTCCTACGAGCAGTACTTC. Its protein product is CASSQGQVGSYEQYF.

This chain uses TRBV5-8 with TRBJ2-3; maybe TRBD1 (8 bases). The CDR3 has 20 amino acids. Trimming cost V 2 bases and J 0 bases, with 25 bases left between them. The germline CDR1 and CDR2 sequences are SGHTS and YDEGEE. CDR3 region: CASSFWTGHPSGTSTDTQYF. The CDR3 nucleotides read TGTGCCAGCAGCTTTTGGACAGGGCACCCAAGCGGGACTAGCACAGATACGCAGTATTTT.

This chain joins TRBV6-5 and TRBJ2-2; D remains unclear. With 0 bases removed from V and 11 bases from J, the gap between germline ends came to 7 bases. CDR1 and CDR2 from the germline V gene are MNHEY and SVGAGI. The CDR3 loop spans 12 amino acids. The CDR3 DNA follows: TGTGCCAGCAGTTACTCGACGTTTGAGCTGTTTTTT. This encodes CASSYSTFELFF.

The genes are TRBV29-1 and TRBJ1-4, with TRBD1 as a possible D gene (6 bases). The V gene lost 4 bases and the J gene lost 7 bases, with 10 bases spanning the gap. CDR1 and CDR2 (germline): SQVTM, ANQGSEA. This CDR3 region has 12 residues. The CDR3 coding sequence is TGCAGCGTTGGCGGGGGCGGTGAAAAACTGTTTTTT. Protein: CSVGGGGEKLFF.

V usage is TRBV10-3 and J usage is TRBJ1-4; D ambiguous. V lost 0 bases and J lost 5, with 7 bases in between. The CDR3 spans 14 residues. CDR1 is ENHRY and CDR2 is SYGVKD in the germline V gene. The CDR3 sequence is CAISESGLNEKLFF. The DNA for the CDR3 is TGTGCCATCAGTGAGTCGGGTCTGAATGAAAAACTGTTTTTT.

The chain has TRBV3-1 (or the pseudogene TRBV3-2) and TRBJ1-1, with D unclear. The CDR3 runs to 13 residues. Trimming shortened V by 6 bases and J by 5 bases, and 13 bases separated the two germline ends. Germline V gives CDR1 LGHDT, CDR2 YNNKEL (reference sequence). Here the CDR3 DNA reads TGTGCCAGCAGACTGGGGAGGGATACTGAAGCTTTCTTT. This encodes CASRLGRDTEAFF.

The CDR3 is CATSDFSPEGSKNIQYF. CDR3 DNA: TGTGCCACCAGTGATTTCTCCCCCGAGGGATCCAAAAACATTCAGTACTTC. This sequence joins TRBV24-1 and TRBJ2-4, with D perhaps matching TRBD2 (5 bases). This CDR3 has 17 residues. CDR1 KGHDR and CDR2 SFDVKD come from the germline V gene. The V end was cut by 1 base, the J end by 2 bases, with 14 bases between.